This TCR beta chain was sequenced for a study of blood T cells in healthy people across ages. Per-sample PBMC isolation yielded at least 6.5 million cells. Study observations and caveats: With age, beta diversity per million T cells declined roughly linearly, significantly by around 43.

Turning to this clonotype: What it binds is not known.

A sample-barcoded 5' primer and a J-beta primer mix were used in a second PCR of roughly 6 to 11 cycles. TCRdb passed the 5' RACE reads through MiXCR, listing each CDR3 protein once. The table lists hundreds of thousands of distinct CDR3 sequences, 20% to 25% of them singletons. From germline, CDR1 is SGHTA and CDR2 FQGNSA. Trimming at V came to 1 base and at J to 5 bases, leaving 7 bases not matched to a gene. This CDR3 has 18 residues. The source is a man in his 70s in good health. V is TRBV7-2 and J is TRBJ2-2; the match to TRBD2 covers 13 bases. The sequencing sample was made of blood. CDR3 sequence: CASSLGGLAGAGTGELFF. CDR3 nucleotides: TGTGCCAGCAGCTTAGGCGGACTAGCGGGAGCTGGAACCGGGGAGCTGTTTTTT.